This T cell receptor (beta chain) was identified in a study of cytomegalovirus exposure and HLA in healthy donors. With 60 Vbeta and 13 Jbeta primers, the PCR was carried out. Repertoires were generated with immunoSEQ multiplex PCR, while TCRdb's copy carries only in-frame clones and drops some. This repertoire includes 130,000 to 150,000 clones. As regards this clone: The antigen is not known.

Study results and limitations: HLA allele associations emerged for 15,000 to 20,000 TCR beta sequences in a later analysis, at 0.05 false discovery rate.

Germline V gives CDR1 MDHEN, CDR2 SYDVKM. The CDR3 length is 13 residues. The germline V and J ends were trimmed by 2 bases and 5 bases, with 9 bases remaining between them. The chain has TRBV28 and TRBJ1-1; D is undetermined. The source of this sequence is a woman aged 50 to 60 in good health and CMV-seronegative. Specimen: PBMCs. The CDR3 sequence is CASSLQVVTEAFF. CDR3 bases: TGTGCCAGCAGTTTACAGGTGGTGACTGAAGCTTTCTTT.